The rows below give T cell receptor beta chains drawn from one sample of a study of blood T cell repertoires in COVID-19. Only in-frame clones appear in the TCRdb table, and some are missing; sequencing was by immunoSEQ multiplex PCR. The sample consists of around 400,000 clones, over 75% of them appearing once. The sequenced sample was PBMCs or T cells enriched from blood (not recorded which). These receptors came from a woman aged 18-35 years who had been exposed to COVID-19. CDR3s include the opening cysteine and the closing phenylalanine or tryptophan. Fields, in order: V gene, clone size, J gene, D gene, CDR3 DNA, CDR3 protein. D genes are given only for firm matches. Rows may omit the clone size; those that give it use once, few, many or a size class.

TRBV25-1	NA	TRBJ1-2	NA	TGTGCCAGCAACGAAGGGGAGGGGTACGGCTATGGCTACACCTTC	CASNEGEGYGYGYTF
TRBV27	once	TRBJ2-7	NA	TGTGCCAGCAGTCCCGAGGTTAGGAGGATCTCCTACGAGCAGTACTTC	CASSPEVRRISYEQYF
TRBV29-1	few	TRBJ1-2	NA	TGCAGCGCGGGCCCCGACAGATTCAATCCCTCTAACTATGGCTACACCTTC	CSAGPDRFNPSNYGYTF
TRBV9	NA	TRBJ1-3	NA	TGTGCCAGCAGCCAACTCCCCTCTGGAAACACCATATATTTT	CASSQLPSGNTIYF
TRBV3-1/TRBV3-2	NA	TRBJ2-3	NA	TGTGCCAGCAGCCAAGGGTGGACAGTCACAGATACGCAGTATTTT	CASSQGWTVTDTQYF
TRBV7-8	few	TRBJ1-2	NA	TGTGCCAGCAGCTTAGCAGGGGTTTCATATGGCTACACCTTC	CASSLAGVSYGYTF
TRBV2	few	TRBJ1-1	NA	TGTGCCAGCAGTGCTCGTGGACAAGTGACTGAAGCTTTCTTT	CASSARGQVTEAFF
TRBV3-1/TRBV3-2	NA	TRBJ2-7	TRBD1	TGTGCCAGCAGCCAAGGGGTAGTCGGGACAGGGGATTCTCAAGAGCAGTACTTC	CASSQGVVGTGDSQEQYF
TRBV28	NA	TRBJ2-5	TRBD1	TGTGCCAGCACCGCGCTCCACGGGACAGGGCCCCAAGAGACCCAGTACTTC	CASTALHGTGPQETQYF
TRBV1	NA	TRBJ2-7	NA	TGCACCAGCAGCCAAGATGCCTCCGGGACAGAGATCTACGAGCAGTACTTC	CTSSQDASGTEIYEQYF
TRBV12-3/TRBV12-4	NA	TRBJ1-1	NA	TGTGCCAGCAGTCCGCGACAGAACACTGAAGCTTTCTTT	CASSPRQNTEAFF
TRBV6-5	NA	TRBJ2-7	TRBD2	TGTGCCAGCGGGGTGCAGCGGGGACTCCAATACGAGCAGTACTTC	CASGVQRGLQYEQYF
TRBV9	NA	TRBJ2-7	TRBD1	TGTGCCAGCAGCTTAGGAGGGACAGGGGGCCTCTACGAGCAGTACTTC	CASSLGGTGGLYEQYF
TRBV5-4	NA	TRBJ2-6	TRBD2	TGTGCCAGCAGCTTGGTAGGACTAGGGAACACTGGGGCCAACGTCCTGACTTTC	CASSLVGLGNTGANVLTF
TRBV2	NA	TRBJ1-5	TRBD1	TGTGCCAGCAGTGTCGAGGGGGCGGTGGGCAATCAGCCCCAGCATTTT	CASSVEGAVGNQPQHF
TRBV12-3/TRBV12-4	NA	TRBJ1-1	NA	TGTGCCAGCACTCTGAACACTGAAGCTTTCTTT	CASTLNTEAFF
TRBV21-1	once	TRBJ2-1	NA	TGTGCCAGCAGCAAACGTAAGACTAGCGGAACTTACAATGAGCAGTTCTTC	CASSKRKTSGTYNEQFF
TRBV9	NA	TRBJ2-5	NA	TGTGCCAGCAGCGGATCTCAGGGTTCCGCAGAGACCCAGTACTTC	CASSGSQGSAETQYF
TRBV7-2	once	TRBJ1-1	NA	TGTGCCAGCAGCGCACGACGGGGTGATGAAGCTTTCTTT	CASSARRGDEAFF
TRBV7-9	NA	TRBJ1-3	TRBD1	TGTGCCAGCAGCCGGACAGGCTCTACTGGAAACACCATATATTTT	CASSRTGSTGNTIYF
TRBV2	once	TRBJ1-6	TRBD1	TGTGCCAGCGGAAGGGACAGCGCAAATTCACCCCTCCACTTT	CASGRDSANSPLHF
TRBV6-1	NA	TRBJ2-1	TRBD2	TGTGCCAGCAGTGAGAGCGGGGCGAACAATGAGCAGTTCTTC	CASSESGANNEQFF
TRBV29-1	once	TRBJ2-5	TRBD2	TGCAGCGTTGAATCTGTCGGCGGGGGGGGAGAGACCCAGTACTTC	CSVESVGGGGETQYF
TRBV28	NA	TRBJ1-2	NA	TGTGCCAGCAGTCAGAAGGGGACTAACTATGGCTACACCTTC	CASSQKGTNYGYTF
TRBV11-2	NA	TRBJ1-2	TRBD1	TGTGCCAGCAGCTTCATCGACAGGGTGGGTGGCTACACCTTC	CASSFIDRVGGYTF
TRBV5-1	once	TRBJ2-5	NA	TGCGCCAGCAGCTTCCAGGAGACCCAGTACTTC	CASSFQETQYF
TRBV18	NA	TRBJ1-5	TRBD1	TGTGCCAGCTCACCAGGGCCACAGGGGGGTCAGCCCCAGCATTTT	CASSPGPQGGQPQHF
TRBV4-2	NA	TRBJ1-2	NA	TGTGCCAGCAGCCAAGAGCTACAGGGAAATGGCTACACCTTC	CASSQELQGNGYTF
TRBV11-3	NA	TRBJ2-1	TRBD2	TGTGCCAGCAGCTTGGCTAGCGGGCCTGAGCAGTTCTTC	CASSLASGPEQFF
TRBV28	NA	TRBJ2-7	NA	TGTGCCAGCAGTTACGGCTACGAGCAGTACTTC	CASSYGYEQYF
TRBV6-5	NA	TRBJ1-2	NA	TGTGCCAGCAGTTACACACAGGACAGCCTCTATGGCTACACCTTC	CASSYTQDSLYGYTF
TRBV5-6	NA	TRBJ2-2	NA	TGTGCCAGCAGCTCTTACGGGGTGAACACCGGGGAGCTGTTTTTT	CASSSYGVNTGELFF